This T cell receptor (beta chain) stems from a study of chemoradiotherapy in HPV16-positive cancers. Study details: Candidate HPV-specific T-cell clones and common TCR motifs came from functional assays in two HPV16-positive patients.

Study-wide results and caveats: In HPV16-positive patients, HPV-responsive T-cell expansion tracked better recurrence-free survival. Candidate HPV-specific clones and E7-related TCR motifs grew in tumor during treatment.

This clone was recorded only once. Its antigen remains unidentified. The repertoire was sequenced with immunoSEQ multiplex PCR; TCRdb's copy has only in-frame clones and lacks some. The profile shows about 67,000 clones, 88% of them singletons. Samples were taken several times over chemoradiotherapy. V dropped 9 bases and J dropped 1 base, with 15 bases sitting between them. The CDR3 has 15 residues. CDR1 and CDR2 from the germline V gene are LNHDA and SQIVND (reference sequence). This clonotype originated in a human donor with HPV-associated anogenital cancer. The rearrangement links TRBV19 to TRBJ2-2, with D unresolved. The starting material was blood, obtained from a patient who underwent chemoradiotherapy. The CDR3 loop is CASWSPQRNTGELFF. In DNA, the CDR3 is TGTGCCAGCTGGTCTCCGCAACGGAACACCGGGGAGCTGTTTTTT.